A selection of T cell receptor beta chains follows, all from one sample in a study of regulatory T cells in long-lasting Graves disease. TCRdb redid the calling of the multiplex PCR reads with MiXCR, one entry per CDR3 protein. The repertoire includes about 430,000 distinct CDR3 sequences, 15% of them detected once, and about 7.6% sits in the top ten. These same data were also listed under a study on T cells in Graves' hyperthyroidism and ophthalmopathy.

The specimen comprised peripheral blood mononuclear cells (PBMCs), sampled at new diagnosis, from a patient treated with antithyroid drugs. These receptors came from a woman aged 40 to 49 with Graves disease. Both conserved end residues are part of each CDR3. D genes are given only for firm matches. Size is omitted from some rows. Given values are once, few, many or a class for expanded clones.

v_gene	d_gene	j_gene	abundance	CDR3aa	CDR3nt
TRBV11-2	-	TRBJ2-5	many	CASSNPRADGETQYF	TGTGCCAGCAGCAACCCCAGAGCGGATGGGGAGACCCAGTACTTC
TRBV7-9	-	TRBJ1-2	many	CASSLDFTNYGYTF	TGTGCCAGCAGCTTAGATTTCACCAACTATGGCTACACCTTC
TRBV28	TRBD2	TRBJ2-7	many	CASRLGPGLGLAGGYEQYF	TGTGCCAGCAGATTAGGGCCTGGCCTCGGGCTAGCGGGTGGCTACGAGCAGTACTTC
TRBV19	-	TRBJ1-1	-	CASTLTGNTEAFF	TGTGCCAGTACTCTCACAGGCAACACTGAAGCTTTCTTT
TRBV20-1	TRBD2	TRBJ2-1	-	CSAQYSGEGLGNEQFF	TGCAGTGCACAGTACTCGGGGGAGGGCCTAGGCAATGAGCAGTTCTTC
TRBV9	TRBD1	TRBJ2-7	few	CASSGGQGGRYEQYF	TGTGCCAGCAGCGGCGGACAGGGAGGTAGATACGAGCAGTACTTC
TRBV2	-	TRBJ2-2	many	CASSVGTTMGNGELFF	TGTGCCAGCAGTGTGGGGACCACCATGGGAAACGGGGAGCTGTTTTTT
TRBV3-1	TRBD2	TRBJ2-7	many	CASSPWAGGNEQYF	TGTGCCAGCAGCCCCTGGGCGGGAGGAAACGAGCAGTACTTC
TRBV12-3/TRBV12-4	TRBD1	TRBJ2-7	many	CASSPTGVSSYEQYF	TGTGCCAGCAGTCCGACAGGGGTTAGCTCCTACGAGCAGTACTTC
TRBV5-1	-	TRBJ2-1	-	CASSLVDEQLF	TGCGCCAGCAGCTTGGTCGATGAGCAGCTCTTC
TRBV5-1	TRBD1	TRBJ2-7	many	CASNPDRASSYEQYF	TGCGCCAGCAACCCCGACAGGGCAAGCTCCTACGAGCAGTACTTC
TRBV10-3	TRBD1	TRBJ2-2	few	CAISELFRDRGGELFF	TGTGCCATCAGTGAACTTTTCCGGGACAGGGGCGGGGAGCTGTTTTTT
TRBV19	TRBD2	TRBJ2-5	many	CASSFGLAGLGGLLETQYF	TGTGCCAGTAGTTTCGGACTAGCGGGATTGGGGGGGCTTTTGGAGACCCAGTACTTC
TRBV2	TRBD1	TRBJ2-7	many	CASMGQGHEQYF	TGTGCCAGCATGGGACAGGGTCACGAGCAGTACTTC
TRBV4-2	TRBD1	TRBJ2-1	many	CASSQGQGDEQFF	TGTGCCAGCAGCCAAGGACAGGGGGATGAGCAGTTCTTC
TRBV4-2	TRBD2	TRBJ2-2	-	CASSQVLAGANTGELFF	TGTGCCAGCAGCCAAGTACTAGCGGGAGCGAACACCGGGGAGCTGTTTTTT
TRBV2	TRBD1	TRBJ2-2	-	CASSPIQGAGNFTGELFF	TGTGCCAGCAGCCCCATACAGGGGGCGGGAAACTTTACCGGGGAGCTGTTTTTT
TRBV28	-	TRBJ1-1	many	CANSLDSPGQGIGYTEAFF	TGTGCCAACAGTTTGGACTCCCCGGGCCAGGGGATTGGGTACACTGAAGCTTTCTTT
TRBV28	TRBD2	TRBJ2-3	-	CASSLMGGGFSTDTQYF	TGTGCCAGCAGCCTAATGGGGGGGGGTTTTAGCACAGATACGCAGTATTTT
TRBV10-3	-	TRBJ2-7	many	CAISESLEQYF	TGTGCCATCAGTGAGTCTCTCGAGCAGTACTTC
TRBV29-1	-	TRBJ1-1	-	CSYRGFGQPNTEAFF	TGCAGCTATAGGGGGTTCGGACAGCCGAACACTGAAGCTTTCTTT
TRBV20-1	-	TRBJ2-1	few	CSAYKAVVNEQFF	TGCAGTGCCTATAAAGCGGTAGTAAATGAGCAGTTCTTC
TRBV13	TRBD1	TRBJ2-1	-	CASSLRQGITYNEQFF	TGTGCCAGCAGCTTAAGACAGGGAATCACCTACAATGAGCAGTTCTTC
TRBV20-1	-	TRBJ2-7	many	CSAVVRGYEQYF	TGCAGTGCTGTCGTGAGGGGCTACGAGCAGTACTTC
TRBV7-2	-	TRBJ2-5	many	CASSLGTLYETQYF	TGTGCCAGCAGCCTAGGGACATTGTACGAGACCCAGTACTTC
TRBV2	TRBD1	TRBJ1-2	once	CASSVAAGGYGYTF	TGTGCCAGCAGTGTGGCGGCAGGGGGCTATGGCTACACCTTC
TRBV7-2	TRBD1	TRBJ2-1	few	CASSSRTGNNEQFF	TGTGCCAGCAGCTCAAGGACAGGGAATAATGAGCAGTTCTTC
TRBV7-9	-	TRBJ1-5	many	CASSLASNQPQHF	TGTGCCAGCAGTTTAGCTAGCAATCAGCCCCAGCATTTT
TRBV11-2	-	TRBJ2-1	many	CASSRMGVRVNNEQFF	TGTGCCAGCAGTAGGATGGGGGTCAGGGTAAACAATGAGCAGTTCTTC
TRBV2	-	TRBJ2-5	-	CASMLGPGQGTQYF	TGTGCCAGCATGTTAGGTCCCGGGCAAGGGACCCAGTACTTC
TRBV5-1	TRBD1	TRBJ2-5	few	CASSPYGTGRIGGETQYF	TGCGCCAGCAGCCCGTACGGGACAGGGCGTATTGGCGGGGAGACCCAGTACTTC
TRBV7-9	TRBD2	TRBJ2-1	many	CASSQLAQSRYNEQFF	TGTGCCAGCAGCCAACTAGCGCAATCTCGTTACAATGAGCAGTTCTTC
TRBV12-3/TRBV12-4	-	TRBJ2-2	many	CASSRPGGGELFF	TGTGCCAGCAGTCGGCCTGGTGGCGGGGAGCTGTTTTTT
TRBV19	-	TRBJ1-5	-	CASSLVTVRISPQHF	TGTGCCAGTAGTCTCGTGACAGTGAGAATCAGCCCCCAGCATTTT
TRBV28	TRBD1	TRBJ2-2	many	CASSLYRTGKTGELFF	TGTGCCAGCAGTTTATACCGGACAGGGAAGACCGGGGAGCTGTTTTTT
TRBV7-6	TRBD1	TRBJ2-7	few	CASSSGTGGFTYEQYF	TGTGCCAGCAGCTCGGGGACAGGGGGCTTTACGTACGAGCAGTACTTC
TRBV2	-	TRBJ1-2	many	CASSERRLYGYTF	TGTGCCAGCAGTGAAAGGAGACTCTATGGCTACACCTTC
TRBV20-1	-	TRBJ1-5	-	CSARDNLNQPQHF	TGCAGTGCTAGAGATAATTTAAATCAGCCCCAGCATTTT
TRBV20-1	TRBD2	TRBJ2-7	many	CSATRGEAGGNEQYF	TGCAGTGCCACTAGAGGTGAAGCGGGAGGGAATGAGCAGTACTTC
TRBV27	TRBD2	TRBJ2-3	many	CASSSPGAGGPGTDTQYF	TGTGCCAGCAGTTCCCCTGGGGCGGGAGGGCCCGGCACAGATACGCAGTATTTT
TRBV20-1	TRBD2	TRBJ2-7	-	CSARDWTSGSYEQYF	TGCAGTGCTAGAGATTGGACTAGCGGGAGTTACGAGCAGTACTTC
TRBV19	TRBD2	TRBJ2-1	many	CASSPSHSGRAGGNEQFF	TGTGCCAGTAGTCCCTCCCATAGCGGGAGGGCCGGAGGGAATGAGCAGTTCTTC
TRBV5-1	-	TRBJ1-1	-	CASSYRDGNTEAFF	TGCGCCAGCAGCTACCGGGACGGGAACACTGAAGCTTTCTTT
TRBV5-1	TRBD2	TRBJ2-1	many	CASSPIAGGGEQFF	TGCGCCAGCAGCCCTATAGCGGGAGGTGGTGAGCAGTTCTTC
TRBV6-2/TRBV6-3	TRBD1	TRBJ2-6	-	CASKGMTGGSGANVLTF	TGTGCCAGCAAAGGAATGACAGGGGGCTCTGGGGCCAACGTCCTGACTTTC